One sample yielded the 26 T cell receptor beta chains listed below, sequenced in a study of cytomegalovirus exposure and HLA in healthy donors. Primers included in the PCR were 60 Vbeta and 13 Jbeta primers. Sequencing used immunoSEQ multiplex PCR; TCRdb keeps in-frame clones, though not all of them. The top ten hold 2.5% to 3.5% of the sample, which has 60,000 or so clones, roughly 80% seen once. Sequenced material: PBMCs. These receptors came from a woman in her forties in good health and CMV-seropositive.

J is TRBJ1-1 and V is TRBV4-1, with TRBD1 as a possible D gene (5 bases). Germline values: CDR1 MGHRA, CDR2 YSYEKL. The V end lost 4 bases, the J end lost 3 bases, and 12 bases lay between the germline ends. The CDR3 is 14 amino acids. In nucleotides, the CDR3 is TGCGCCAGCAGCCTACCAGGGAGGGACACTGAAGCTTTCTTT. Translation: CASSLPGRDTEAFF.

The rearrangement joins TRBV18 to TRBJ2-1; TRBD1 matches at 10 bases. Germline V gene data show CDR1 as KGHSH and CDR2 as LQKENI. The CDR3 extends over 16 amino acids. Trimming took 5 bases from V and 4 from J; bases not matched to a gene: 8. The CDR3 region has the DNA TGTGCCAGCTCAGGGCTAGGGACAGGGGAATACAATGAGCAGTTCTTC. Protein product: CASSGLGTGEYNEQFF. The full variable domain, completed using reference TRBV18 and TRBJ2-1, is NAGVMQNPRHLVRRRGQEARLRCSPMKGHSHVYWYRQLPEEGLKFMVYLQKENIIDESGMPKERFSAEFPKEGPSILRIQQVVRGDSAAYFCASSGLGTGEYNEQFFGPGTRLTVL.

Only one count was recorded for this clone. The V and J genes are TRBV6-6 and TRBJ1-3; D remains ambiguous. Germline-derived CDR1 and CDR2 are MNHNY and SVGAGI (reference sequence). CDR3 size: 15 residues. Trimming removed 6 bases at V and 1 base at J, with 13 bases between. CDR3 bases: TGTGCCAGCAGCCGCCCCGGGGATTCTGGAAACACCATATATTTT. Its protein is CASSRPGDSGNTIYF.

The CDR3: CASSIYTEAGANVLTF. CDR3 nucleotide sequence: TGTGCCAGTAGTATATATACTGAAGCTGGGGCCAACGTCCTGACTTTC. This chain links TRBV19 with TRBJ2-6; D gene ambiguous. The CDR3 is made up of 16 amino acids. V was clipped by 2 bases and J by 2 bases, with 10 bases between them. Germline V gene sequence: CDR1 LNHDA, CDR2 SQIVND (reference sequence).

The chain links TRBV7-9 to TRBJ2-2; possible D gene TRBD1, 5 bases. The germline V gene has CDR1 SEHNR and CDR2 FQNEAQ (reference sequence). Between the trimmed V and J ends, which lost 1 base and 5 bases, there was a span of 11 bases. CDR3 length: 15 amino acids. This CDR3 reads CASSLGLGATGELFF. The CDR3 nucleotides are TGTGCCAGCAGCTTAGGACTTGGGGCGACCGGGGAGCTGTTTTTT.

This chain connects TRBV6-1 to TRBJ1-6; D is unresolved. Per the germline V gene, CDR1 is MNHNS and CDR2 is SASEGT. Trimming took off 3 bases at V and 2 bases at J, with 8 bases between the two ends. This CDR3 spans 15 amino acids. CDR3 amino acids: CASSESVTYNSPLHF. In DNA form, the CDR3 reads TGTGCCAGCAGTGAGAGCGTTACCTATAATTCACCCCTCCACTTT.

This chain connects TRBV30 to TRBJ2-5; 12 nucleotides agree with TRBD2. Germline lookup yields CDR1 GTSNPN and CDR2 SVGIG (reference sequence). V lost 1 base to trimming and J lost 5 bases; unmatched junction nucleotides: 11. The CDR3 covers 17 residues. CDR3 DNA: TGTGCCTGGAGTGGAAGTCGACTAGCGGGGGCTGGGGAGACCCAGTACTTC. Its translation is CAWSGSRLAGAGETQYF.

The table lists this clone with a few counts. The chain uses TRBV30 and TRBJ1-6; TRBD1 aligns across 9 bases. V shed 4 bases and J 4 bases; nucleotides not matched to a gene: 8. The CDR3 extends over 16 amino acids. Germline V gives CDR1 GTSNPN, CDR2 SVGIG (reference sequence). Here the CDR3 DNA reads TGTGCCTGGACCACAGGGGGCTTAGAATATAATTCACCCCTCCACTTT. Residues: CAWTTGGLEYNSPLHF.

This clone was seen a few times. The rearrangement joins TRBV19 to TRBJ1-6; no firm D call. Trimming pared 3 bases from V and 0 bases from J, leaving 3 bases between. Germline V gene lookup returns CDR1 LNHDA and CDR2 SQIVND (reference sequence). The CDR3 is 14 residues long. CDR3 nucleotides: TGTGCCAGTAGTATGGCCTCCTATAATTCACCCCTCCACTTT. Its protein is CASSMASYNSPLHF.

This chain connects TRBV29-1 to TRBJ2-2, with D possibly matching TRBD2 (5 bases). V was pared by 4 bases and J by 4 bases, with 10 bases between. Looked up from germline, CDR1 is SQVTM and CDR2 is ANQGSEA. This CDR3 contains 13 residues. The CDR3 sequence: CSVATAGTGELFF. DNA of the CDR3: TGCAGCGTTGCCACCGCGGGCACCGGGGAGCTGTTTTTT.

The chain employs TRBV2 and TRBJ1-1, with D hard to call. Germline V gene lookup returns CDR1 SNHLY and CDR2 FYNNEI. The CDR3 is 13 amino acids. V lost 3 bases and J 3 bases, leaving 8 bases between the germline ends. The CDR3 loop is CASSEPDYTEAFF. The CDR3 nucleotides are TGTGCCAGCAGTGAGCCGGACTACACTGAAGCTTTCTTT.

The chain joins TRBV6-1 to TRBJ1-1, with D unclear. The CDR3 spans 13 residues. Germline V gene data show CDR1 as MNHNS and CDR2 as SASEGT. Trimming took 7 bases from V and 5 from J, leaving 14 bases between them. The CDR3: CASTGDRGTEAFF. The CDR3 DNA is TGTGCCAGCACCGGGGATAGAGGGACTGAAGCTTTCTTT.

The V and J genes are TRBV2 and TRBJ2-1; 9 bases map to TRBD1. Germline V gene lookup returns CDR1 SNHLY and CDR2 FYNNEI. The V gene end was trimmed by 4 bases and the J gene end by 6 bases; junction bases not matched to a gene: 4. The CDR3 extends over 14 amino acids. CDR3 in amino acids: CASSGQGVPNEQFF. The CDR3 nucleotides read TGTGCCAGCAGTGGACAGGGGGTTCCCAATGAGCAGTTCTTC.

DNA for the CDR3: TGTGCCAGTAGTGGGGGACAGGGGCCCAATCAGCCCCAGCATTTT. It specifies CASSGGQGPNQPQHF. The chain joins TRBV19 to TRBJ1-5; 10 nucleotides match TRBD1. With V trimmed by 5 bases and J by 3 bases, 4 bases remained unmatched. This CDR3 has 15 residues. Germline lookup yields CDR1 LNHDA and CDR2 SQIVND (reference sequence). The variable domain in full, with the rest retrieved from reference TRBV19 and TRBJ1-5, is DGGITQSPKYLFRKEGQNVTLSCEQNLNHDAMYWYRQDPGQGLRLIYYSQIVNDFQKGDIAEGYSVSREKKESFPLTVTSAQKNPTAFYLCASSGGQGPNQPQHFGDGTRLSIL.

This clone has a single count. The chain's CDR3 is CASSLGAGDLETQYF. In nucleotides, the CDR3 is TGCGCCAGCAGCTTGGGTGCGGGGGATTTGGAGACCCAGTACTTC. The chain employs TRBV5-1 and TRBJ2-5; 7 nucleotides line up with TRBD2. The J segment lost 5 bases and the V segment lost 0 bases, leaving 7 bases of the junction unmatched. The CDR3 consists of 15 residues. Germline CDR1 reads SGHRS; CDR2 reads YFSETQ.

The chain joins TRBV9 to TRBJ1-4; D ambiguous. The CDR3 is 14 amino acids. From germline, CDR1 is SGDLS and CDR2 YYNGEE. V dropped 1 base and J dropped 1 base, with 5 bases sitting between them. CDR3 protein: CASSVSGTNEKLFF. The DNA of the CDR3 is TGTGCCAGCAGCGTAAGCGGAACTAATGAAAAACTGTTTTTT.

The J gene is TRBJ2-3, the V gene TRBV18; 9 bases are shared with TRBD2. Per the germline V gene, CDR1 is KGHSH and CDR2 is LQKENI. The CDR3 has 14 residues. V gave up 3 bases and J gave up 4 bases; unmatched junction bases: 2. As DNA, the CDR3 is TGTGCCAGCTCACCTAGCGGGGGATCAGATACGCAGTATTTT. Amino acids: CASSPSGGSDTQYF.

This chain joins TRBV13 and TRBJ2-2, with a possible D match to TRBD2 (7 bases). With 7 bases removed from V and 7 bases from J, the gap between germline ends came to 16 bases. The CDR3 extends over 14 amino acids. Germline V gene lookup returns CDR1 PRHDT and CDR2 FYEKMQ (reference sequence). The CDR3: CASNRGGAYGELFF. The CDR3 DNA sequence: TGTGCCAGCAACAGAGGGGGGGCGTACGGGGAGCTGTTTTTT.

This chain connects TRBV7-9 to TRBJ1-1; TRBD1 agrees at 8 bases. The CDR3 length is 15 residues. Trimming cost V 7 bases and J 4 bases; bases outside gene matches: 11. Germline CDR1 and CDR2: SEHNR and FQNEAQ (reference sequence). The CDR3 loop reads CASISQGVAPTEAFF. The CDR3 nucleotides are TGTGCCAGCATCTCACAGGGGGTTGCCCCCACTGAAGCTTTCTTT. Together with reference TRBV7-9 and TRBJ1-1, the CDR3 gives the full variable domain: DTGVSQNPRHKITKRGQNVTFRCDPISEHNRLYWYRQTLGQGPEFLTYFQNEAQLEKSRLLSDRFSAERPKGSFSTLEIQRTEQGDSAMYLCASISQGVAPTEAFFGQGTRLTVV.

The V and J genes are TRBV15 and TRBJ1-1; perhaps TRBD1 as D (6 bases). Deletions cut 4 bases from V and 0 bases from J, with 15 bases between. There are 16 residues in the CDR3. Germline assignment: CDR1 LNHNV and CDR2 YYDKDF (reference sequence). CDR3 DNA sequence: TGTGCCACCAGCACCCAAGGGGGGGGACTGAACACTGAAGCTTTCTTT. Its protein is CATSTQGGGLNTEAFF.

This clone was picked up a small number of times. J is TRBJ2-3 and V is TRBV12-5, with TRBD2 matching 13 bases. The germline CDR1 and CDR2 sequences are LGHNT and FRNRAP. Unmatched junction bases numbered 3, after V lost 4 bases and J lost 2 bases. The CDR3 extends over 16 amino acids. In nucleotides, the CDR3 is TGTGCTAGTGGTTGGGGACTAGCGGGAAACACAGATACGCAGTATTTT. Protein: CASGWGLAGNTDTQYF. Filled out from reference TRBV12-5 and TRBJ2-3, the complete variable domain reads DARVTQTPRHKVTEMGQEVTMRCQPILGHNTVFWYRQTMMQGLELLAYFRNRAPLDDSGMPKDRFSAEMPDATLATLKIQPSEPRDSAVYFCASGWGLAGNTDTQYFGPGTRLTVL.

CDR3 sequence (DNA): TGCGCCAGCAGCTTGTCGGGGACAGGGCCCTACGAGCAGTACTTC. Translation: CASSLSGTGPYEQYF. The rearrangement uses TRBV5-1 and TRBJ2-7; 9 nucleotides align to TRBD1. CDR1 is SGHRS and CDR2 is YFSETQ in the germline V gene. The CDR3 length is 15 residues. The V segment lost 1 base and the J segment 2 bases; nucleotides outside the gene matches: 4.

A word on this clone: Compared with germline, one end of the junction differs, possibly owing to a read error. The chain has TRBV28 and TRBJ2-6, with D perhaps TRBD1 (5 bases). The CDR3 sequence is 16 residues long. Looked up from germline, CDR1 is MDHEN and CDR2 is SYDVKM. CDR3 sequence: CASSSLDLSGANGLTF. CDR3 bases: TGTGCCAGCAGTTCCCTGGACCTGTCTGGGGCCAACGGCCTGACTTTC.

V gene TRBV19 combines with J gene TRBJ1-1; a possible D gene is TRBD1 (6 bases). Deletions cut 3 bases from V and 5 bases from J, with 19 bases between. The CDR3 consists of 16 residues. The germline V gene encodes CDR1 LNHDA and CDR2 SQIVND (reference sequence). CDR3 in amino acids: CASSIGKGRQGTEAFF. CDR3 in DNA: TGTGCCAGTAGTATCGGTAAGGGGCGGCAGGGGACTGAAGCTTTCTTT.

The chain links TRBV4-2 to TRBJ2-3; 9 nucleotides align to TRBD2. Germline CDR1 reads LGHNA; CDR2 reads YNFKEQ. The CDR3 has 18 residues. V trimming: 0 bases; J trimming: 1 base; junction bases outside the gene matches: 8. The CDR3 nucleotides are TGTGCCAGCAGCCAAGAAAATCAGGCTAGCGGGGGCACAGATACGCAGTATTTT. The encoded protein is CASSQENQASGGTDTQYF.

V is TRBV2 and J is TRBJ1-2; possibly TRBD1 for D (5 bases). V was trimmed by 2 bases and J by 4 bases, leaving 11 bases between them. The CDR3 runs 14 residues. Looked up from germline, CDR1 is SNHLY and CDR2 is FYNNEI. In DNA form, the CDR3 reads TGTGCCAGCAGTGAACTGCAGGGACTCTATGGCTACACCTTC. Encoded protein: CASSELQGLYGYTF.